A selection of T cell receptor beta chains follows, all from one sample in a study of cytomegalovirus exposure and HLA in healthy donors. Using immunoSEQ multiplex PCR, the repertoire was profiled, and TCRdb retains in-frame clones only, with some absent. The sample consists of over 80,000 clones, almost 80% of them appearing once. Sequenced sample: PBMCs. Source of these receptors: a female donor in good health and CMV-seronegative. The CDR3 runs from the conserved cysteine through the conserved F or W. The order of the fields is CDR3 length, J gene, clone size, D gene, V gene, CDR3 DNA, CDR3 protein. A D gene is named only where the DNA matches it firmly. Expanded clones are given a class, and other clones once, few, many or no size at all.

CDR3 length: 14; J gene: TRBJ2-7; clone size: NA; D gene: NA; V gene: TRBV6-5; CDR3 DNA: TGTGCCAGCAGTTACTCGGGACAAATCTACGAGCAGTACTTC; CDR3 protein: CASSYSGQIYEQYF
CDR3 length: 16; J gene: TRBJ2-7; clone size: few; D gene: TRBD2; V gene: TRBV18; CDR3 DNA: TGTGCCAGCTCACCCCAGCTAGCGGGAGGTAAAAACGAGCAGTACTTC; CDR3 protein: CASSPQLAGGKNEQYF
CDR3 length: 16; J gene: TRBJ2-7; clone size: NA; D gene: TRBD2; V gene: TRBV5-1; CDR3 DNA: TGCGCCAGCAGCTCGGGACTAGCGGAGAGCTCCTACGAGCAGTACTTC; CDR3 protein: CASSSGLAESSYEQYF
CDR3 length: 16; J gene: TRBJ1-4; clone size: NA; D gene: NA; V gene: TRBV6-5; CDR3 DNA: TGTGCCAGCAGTTCCGACCTAGGTCCGAGTAATGAAAGACTGTTTTTT; CDR3 protein: CASSSDLGPSNERLFF
CDR3 length: 16; J gene: TRBJ2-7; clone size: NA; D gene: NA; V gene: TRBV7-7; CDR3 DNA: TGTGCTAGCAGCTTAGAACCAACGAATCCGGAGGGGGAGCAGTACTTC; CDR3 protein: CASSLEPTNPEGEQYF
CDR3 length: 11; J gene: TRBJ1-1; clone size: NA; D gene: NA; V gene: TRBV2; CDR3 DNA: TGTGCCAGCGCGCAGGGAAGGGAAGCTTTCTTT; CDR3 protein: CASAQGREAFF
CDR3 length: 13; J gene: TRBJ1-3; clone size: NA; D gene: TRBD1; V gene: TRBV13; CDR3 DNA: TGTGCCAGCAGCCAGGGGGTTGGAAACACCATATATTTT; CDR3 protein: CASSQGVGNTIYF
CDR3 length: 14; J gene: TRBJ1-4; clone size: NA; D gene: TRBD1; V gene: TRBV28; CDR3 DNA: TGTGCCAGCAGTCCAGGGGGCTTGCGGGAAAAACTGTTTTTT; CDR3 protein: CASSPGGLREKLFF
CDR3 length: 14; J gene: TRBJ2-7; clone size: few; D gene: TRBD2; V gene: TRBV2; CDR3 DNA: TGTGCCAGCAGTTATGGACTAGCGGGGATCGAGCAGTACTTC; CDR3 protein: CASSYGLAGIEQYF
CDR3 length: 11; J gene: TRBJ1-2; clone size: NA; D gene: NA; V gene: TRBV10-3; CDR3 DNA: TGTGCCATCCAGGGTTCCTATGGCTACACCTTC; CDR3 protein: CAIQGSYGYTF
CDR3 length: 14; J gene: TRBJ2-1; clone size: NA; D gene: TRBD1; V gene: TRBV7-9; CDR3 DNA: TGTGCCAGCAGCTCCACGACAGGGGTCCATGAGCAGTTCTTC; CDR3 protein: CASSSTTGVHEQFF
CDR3 length: 13; J gene: TRBJ1-3; clone size: NA; D gene: NA; V gene: TRBV2; CDR3 DNA: TGTGCCAGAGAATGGGGGGGCGGAAACACCATATATTTT; CDR3 protein: CAREWGGGNTIYF
CDR3 length: 12; J gene: TRBJ2-7; clone size: few; D gene: NA; V gene: TRBV29-1; CDR3 DNA: TGCAGCGTTGAAGAGCGAGACTACGAGCAGTACTTC; CDR3 protein: CSVEERDYEQYF
CDR3 length: 13; J gene: TRBJ1-3; clone size: NA; D gene: NA; V gene: TRBV29-1; CDR3 DNA: TGCAGCGCCAGGCCGGGGGCTGGAAACACCATATATTTT; CDR3 protein: CSARPGAGNTIYF
CDR3 length: 15; J gene: TRBJ2-3; clone size: NA; D gene: NA; V gene: TRBV2; CDR3 DNA: TGTGCCAGCAGGCGGAGACTGAGCACGACAGATACGCAGTATTTT; CDR3 protein: CASRRRLSTTDTQYF
CDR3 length: 14; J gene: TRBJ2-7; clone size: NA; D gene: NA; V gene: TRBV6-5; CDR3 DNA: TGTGCCAGCAGCCCGACAGCCGCTTCCTACGAGCAGTACTTC; CDR3 protein: CASSPTAASYEQYF